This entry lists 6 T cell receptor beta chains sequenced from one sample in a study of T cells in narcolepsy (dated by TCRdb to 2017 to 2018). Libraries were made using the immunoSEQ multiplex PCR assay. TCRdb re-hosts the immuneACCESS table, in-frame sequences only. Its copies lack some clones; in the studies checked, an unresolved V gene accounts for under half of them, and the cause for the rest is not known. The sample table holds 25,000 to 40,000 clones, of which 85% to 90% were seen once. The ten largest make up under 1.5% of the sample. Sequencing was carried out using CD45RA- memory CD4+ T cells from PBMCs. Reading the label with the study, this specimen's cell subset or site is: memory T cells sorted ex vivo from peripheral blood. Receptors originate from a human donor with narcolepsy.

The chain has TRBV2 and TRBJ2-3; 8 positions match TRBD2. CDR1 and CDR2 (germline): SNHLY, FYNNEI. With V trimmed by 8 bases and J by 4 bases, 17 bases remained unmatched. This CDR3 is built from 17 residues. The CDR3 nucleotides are TGTGCCAGCTCCCGATATCTAGGAGCGGGAGTCTCAGATACGCAGTATTTT. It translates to CASSRYLGAGVSDTQYF.

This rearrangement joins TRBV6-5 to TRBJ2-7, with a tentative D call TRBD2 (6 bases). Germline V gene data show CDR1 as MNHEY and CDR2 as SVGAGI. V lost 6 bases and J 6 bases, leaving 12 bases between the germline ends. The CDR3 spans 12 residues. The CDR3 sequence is CASSITGGEQYF. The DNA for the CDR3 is TGTGCCAGCAGCATCACCGGGGGCGAGCAGTACTTC.

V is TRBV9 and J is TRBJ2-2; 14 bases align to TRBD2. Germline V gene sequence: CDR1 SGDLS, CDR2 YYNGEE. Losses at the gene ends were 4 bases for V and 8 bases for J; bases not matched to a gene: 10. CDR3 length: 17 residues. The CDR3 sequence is CASSPPGLAGARGELFF. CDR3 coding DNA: TGTGCCAGCAGCCCGCCGGGACTAGCGGGAGCGAGGGGGGAGCTGTTTTTT.

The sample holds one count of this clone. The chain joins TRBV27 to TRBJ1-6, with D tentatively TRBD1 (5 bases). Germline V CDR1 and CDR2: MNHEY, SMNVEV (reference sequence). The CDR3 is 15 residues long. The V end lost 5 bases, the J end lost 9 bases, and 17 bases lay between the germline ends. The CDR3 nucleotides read TGTGCCAGCAGTCCCCGGGGCCAACGGGTTTCACCCCTCCACTTT. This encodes CASSPRGQRVSPLHF.

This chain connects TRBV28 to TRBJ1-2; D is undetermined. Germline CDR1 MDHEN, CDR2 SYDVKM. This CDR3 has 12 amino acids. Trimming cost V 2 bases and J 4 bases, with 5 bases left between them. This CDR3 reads CASSLQAYGYTF. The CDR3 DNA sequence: TGTGCCAGCAGTTTACAGGCCTATGGCTACACCTTC.

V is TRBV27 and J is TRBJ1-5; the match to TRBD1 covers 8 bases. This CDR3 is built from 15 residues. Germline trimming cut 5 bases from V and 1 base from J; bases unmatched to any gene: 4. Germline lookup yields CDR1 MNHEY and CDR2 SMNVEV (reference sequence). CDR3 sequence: CASSPGQGSNQPQHF. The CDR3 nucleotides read TGTGCCAGCAGTCCCGGACAGGGAAGCAATCAGCCCCAGCATTTT.